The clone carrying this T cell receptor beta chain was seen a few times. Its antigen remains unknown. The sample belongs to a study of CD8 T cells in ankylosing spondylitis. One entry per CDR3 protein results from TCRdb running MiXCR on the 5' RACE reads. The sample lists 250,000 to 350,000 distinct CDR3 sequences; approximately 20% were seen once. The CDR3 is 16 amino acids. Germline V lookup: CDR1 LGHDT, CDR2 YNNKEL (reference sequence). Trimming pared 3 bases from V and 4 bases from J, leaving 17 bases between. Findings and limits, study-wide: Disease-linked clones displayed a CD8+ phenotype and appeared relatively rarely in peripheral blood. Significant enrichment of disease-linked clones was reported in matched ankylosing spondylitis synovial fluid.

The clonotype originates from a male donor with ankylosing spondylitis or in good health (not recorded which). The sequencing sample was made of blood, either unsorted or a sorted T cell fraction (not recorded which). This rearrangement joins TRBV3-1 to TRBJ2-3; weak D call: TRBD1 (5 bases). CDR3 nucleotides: TGTGCCAGCAGCCAGGTCCAGGGAACCGGAGCAGATACGCAGTATTTT. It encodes CASSQVQGTGADTQYF.